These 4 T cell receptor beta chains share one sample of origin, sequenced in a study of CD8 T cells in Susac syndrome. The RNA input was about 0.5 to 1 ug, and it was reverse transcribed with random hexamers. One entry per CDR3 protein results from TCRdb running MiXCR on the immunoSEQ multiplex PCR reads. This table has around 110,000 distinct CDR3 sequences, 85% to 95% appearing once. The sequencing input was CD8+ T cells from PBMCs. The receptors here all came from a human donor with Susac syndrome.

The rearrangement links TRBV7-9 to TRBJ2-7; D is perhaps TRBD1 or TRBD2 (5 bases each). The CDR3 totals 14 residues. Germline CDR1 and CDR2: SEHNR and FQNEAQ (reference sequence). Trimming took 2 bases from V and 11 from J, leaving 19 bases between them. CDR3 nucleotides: TGTGCCAGCAGCTTAACAACACAACCGGGGCGGGAGTACTTC. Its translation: CASSLTTQPGREYF.

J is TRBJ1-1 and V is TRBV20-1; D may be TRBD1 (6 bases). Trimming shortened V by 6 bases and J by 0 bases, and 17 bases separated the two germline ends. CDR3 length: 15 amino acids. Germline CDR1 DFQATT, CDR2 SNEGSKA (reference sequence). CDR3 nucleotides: TGCAGTGCCGAGGCGGGGCGGGGGCTGAACACTGAAGCTTTCTTT. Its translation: CSAEAGRGLNTEAFF.

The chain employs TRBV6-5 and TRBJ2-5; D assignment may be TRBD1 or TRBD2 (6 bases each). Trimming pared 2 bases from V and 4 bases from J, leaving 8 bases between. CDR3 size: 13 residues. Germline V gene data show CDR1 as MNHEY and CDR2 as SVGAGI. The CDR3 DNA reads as TGTGCCAGCAGTTACGAGGGGGGAGAGACCCAGTACTTC. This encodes CASSYEGGETQYF.

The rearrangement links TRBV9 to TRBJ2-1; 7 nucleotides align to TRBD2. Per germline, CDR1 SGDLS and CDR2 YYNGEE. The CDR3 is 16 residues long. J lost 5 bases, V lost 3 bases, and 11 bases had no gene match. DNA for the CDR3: TGTGCCAGCAGCGAGGCCAGGACTAGTATCCACAATGAGCAGTTCTTC. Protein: CASSEARTSIHNEQFF.